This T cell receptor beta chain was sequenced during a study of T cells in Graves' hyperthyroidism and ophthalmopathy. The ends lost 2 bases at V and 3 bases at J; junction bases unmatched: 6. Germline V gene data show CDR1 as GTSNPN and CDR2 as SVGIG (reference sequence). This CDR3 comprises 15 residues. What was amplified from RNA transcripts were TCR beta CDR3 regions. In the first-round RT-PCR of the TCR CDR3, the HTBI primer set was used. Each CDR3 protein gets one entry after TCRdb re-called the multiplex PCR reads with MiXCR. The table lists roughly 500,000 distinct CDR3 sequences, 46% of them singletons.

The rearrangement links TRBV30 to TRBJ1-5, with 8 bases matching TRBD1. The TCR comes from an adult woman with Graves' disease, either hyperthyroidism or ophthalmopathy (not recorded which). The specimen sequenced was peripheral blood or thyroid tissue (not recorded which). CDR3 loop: CAWSTGTGSNQPQHF. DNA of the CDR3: TGTGCCTGGAGTACCGGGACAGGTTCCAATCAGCCCCAGCATTTT.